This T cell receptor beta chain was documented in a study of T-cell memory formation after mild COVID-19 listed by TCRdb under 2021. Background on the whole study: Most TCR sequence clusters were specific to one of the two donors. In two donors, T-cell clones that expanded and contracted after mild COVID-19 were tracked by sequencing TCRalpha and TCRbeta repertoires over time. The cohort comprised two young, previously healthy adult volunteers, one female and one male. What the authors observed across the whole study: The study included only a couple of mild cases, and larger cohorts that include severe cases with pre-infection samples were judged to be necessary. Contracting CD4+ clones turned up mainly in the CM and EM memory subsets, whereas EMRA was where CD8+ clones were enriched. The detection of some responding clones in pre-infection memory suggests that pre-existing cross-reactive memory T cells joined the SARS-CoV-2 response. From day 15 to 85, contracting clones showed balanced CD4/CD8 phenotypes, whereas a second wave of clones that expanded from day 15 to 37 leaned towards CD4+. Whether the second-wave clones peaking on day 37 were SARS-CoV-2 specific was not confirmed.

Sequencer: Illumina NovaSeq 6000. Using 5'RACE with constant-segment primers, TCRalpha and TCRbeta cDNA libraries were constructed, with sample barcodes and unique molecular identifiers added in the process. Trizol reagent was used to extract RNA from every sample. The libraries were amplified in two PCR steps, and the second step added a second sample barcode and Illumina TruSeq adapters. Sequencing of libraries was performed on an Illumina NovaSeq with 2 x 150 bp paired-end reads. In the original analysis: Reads were demultiplexed and collapsed into UMI-guided consensus sequences with migec v1.2.7. With mixcr v2.1.11, UMI consensuses were aligned to TRA and TRB V and J templates and assembled into clonotypes. Expanded or contracted clonotypes were those called significant by both edgeR and NoisET, with noise models trained on biological replicates. For edgeR calls, the cutoffs were a false discovery rate-adjusted p below 0.01 and a log2 fold-change threshold of 1. PCA with hierarchical clustering of max-normalized trajectories of the 1000 most abundant clonotypes was used as exploratory dynamics analysis. Each responding clone was given a CD4 or CD8 phenotype based on the CD4+ and CD8+ repertoires, which had been sequenced separately. TCRdb redid the processing of the public reads, applying fastp at Q25 and MiXCR, and retained in-frame beta chains. Each CDR3 protein appears once, grouped with its most common genes and DNA. What appears here as the V and J calls and clone size reflects TCRdb's work, not the paper's. Counted in this sample were around 390,000 distinct CDR3 sequences; about a sixth of them appeared once. Around a fifth of the sample is taken by the ten largest.

Ficoll-Paque density gradient centrifugation was used to isolate PBMCs. From cysteine to valine, the CDR3 is 14 amino acids long. Only CDR3 DNA is held: 42 bases, read in frame from base 1. Via the germline V gene, CDR1 is LGHNA and CDR2 YSLEER. Between the V and J ends, shortened by 0 bases and 7 bases respectively, the junction contains 13 bases. This clonotype has a handful of counts. This clone's antigen is unknown. It has no much larger one-base neighbor in the sample; base qualities were not kept. Sequencing input: PBMCs or a T cell subset sorted from them (not recorded which). The chain uses TRBV4-3 and TRBJ2-7, with the D call tentatively TRBD1 or TRBD2, each fitting 6 bases. The sequence was obtained from a man aged 18 to 30 who had mild COVID-19 (a few samples of this study predate the infection). The sample titles of this study are shuffled in the database, so cell type and time point are left out; the donor was told from shared clones. The bases are TGCGCCAGCAGCCAAGAAGGGGGGCGGTGGGAGCAGTACGTC. Its translation is CASSQEGGRWEQYV.